The rows below give T cell receptor beta chains drawn from one sample of a study of metastatic and nonmetastatic thyroid tumors. TCRdb reanalyzed the PCR reads via MiXCR. This table holds approximately 86,000 clones, approximately 12% found once. The specimen sequenced was tumor tissue. The receptor source for this set is a female donor with papillary thyroid cancer or a benign thyroid nodule (not recorded which). Some clones in this sample may be carry-over from other donors' samples. CDR3s include the opening cysteine and the closing phenylalanine or tryptophan. Fields, in order: D gene, V gene, J gene, clone size, CDR3 protein, CDR3 DNA. The D gene is left open where the match is weak. Not all rows give a size; the values are once, few, many and, for expanded clones, a class.

TRBD1	TRBV29-1	TRBJ2-7	many	CSVVTGAGYEQYF	TGCAGCGTTGTGACAGGGGCTGGCTACGAGCAGTACTTC
NA	TRBV30	TRBJ1-6	many	CAWSTRGVSPLHF	TGTGCCTGGAGTACCAGGGGAGTATCACCCCTCCACTTT
NA	TRBV9	TRBJ2-5	few	CASSVGGPGETQYF	TGTGCCAGCAGCGTAGGAGGGCCTGGGGAGACCCAGTACTTC
NA	TRBV12-3/TRBV12-4	TRBJ1-4	many	CASRQQTGSGEKLFF	TGTGCCAGCAGACAACAGACGGGTTCGGGGGAAAAACTGTTTTTT
NA	TRBV20-1	TRBJ2-7	many	CSARLEEQYF	TGCAGTGCTAGATTAGAGGAGCAGTACTTC
NA	TRBV28	TRBJ2-4	many	CASSSDKLVGVKNIQYF	TGTGCCAGCAGCTCGGATAAGTTGGTCGGGGTGAAAAACATTCAGTACTTC
TRBD2	TRBV3-1	TRBJ2-2	many	CASSPGGRTGELFF	TGTGCCAGCAGCCCTGGCGGGAGAACCGGGGAGCTGTTTTTT
TRBD1	TRBV20-1	TRBJ1-6	many	CSAARGGINSPLHF	TGCAGTGCTGCCAGGGGGGGGATTAATTCACCCCTCCACTTT
NA	TRBV6-6	TRBJ1-1	NA	CASSYAPSLTNTEAFF	TGTGCCAGCAGTTACGCCCCATCCCTTACGAACACTGAAGCTTTCTTT
NA	TRBV2	TRBJ2-7	few	CASLTEPSYEQYF	TGTGCCAGCTTGACAGAGCCTTCCTACGAGCAGTACTTC
TRBD1	TRBV2	TRBJ1-1	many	CASSEGNRGSEAFF	TGTGCCAGCAGTGAAGGAAACAGGGGCTCTGAAGCTTTCTTT
NA	TRBV27	TRBJ2-7	NA	CASSLSGGPYEQYF	TGTGCCAGCAGTTTATCGGGGGGGCCCTACGAGCAGTACTTC
TRBD1	TRBV20-1	TRBJ1-4	many	CSALDRGNEKLFF	TGCAGTGCCCTGGACAGGGGGAATGAAAAACTGTTTTTT
NA	TRBV12-3/TRBV12-4	TRBJ2-7	many	CASTLGGPGEQYF	TGTGCCAGCACCCTTGGGGGACCGGGCGAGCAGTACTTC
NA	TRBV30	TRBJ2-4	many	CACHNRDWLNIQYF	TGTGCCTGCCACAACCGTGACTGGTTGAACATTCAGTACTTC
TRBD1	TRBV9	TRBJ1-1	many	CASSVGTGGTEAFF	TGTGCCAGCAGCGTAGGGACAGGGGGGACTGAAGCTTTCTTT
NA	TRBV28	TRBJ2-5	NA	CASSHPAVRETQYF	TGTGCCAGCAGTCACCCAGCTGTGCGCGAGACCCAGTACTTC
NA	TRBV19	TRBJ2-1	many	CASSPRSYNEQFF	TGTGCCAGTAGCCCAAGGTCTTACAATGAGCAGTTCTTC
TRBD2	TRBV20-1	TRBJ2-5	once	CSASALAGVIRETQYF	TGCAGTGCTAGTGCCCTAGCGGGAGTTATACGTGAGACCCAGTACTTC
NA	TRBV6-1	TRBJ2-7	few	CASSSGTVFYEQYF	TGTGCCAGCAGCTCCGGGACGGTCTTCTACGAGCAGTACTTC
NA	TRBV4-1	TRBJ1-2	many	CASSPQQRRLDYGYTF	TGCGCCAGCAGCCCACAACAAAGACGGCTGGACTATGGCTACACCTTC
NA	TRBV7-9	TRBJ2-2	few	CASSLMSTGELFF	TGTGCCAGCAGCTTAATGTCCACCGGGGAGCTGTTTTTT
NA	TRBV11-2	TRBJ1-6	many	CASSLVQGHNSPLHF	TGTGCCAGCAGCTTAGTTCAGGGCCATAATTCACCCCTCCACTTT
TRBD1	TRBV28	TRBJ1-5	few	CASSRTGSQPKHF	TGTGCCAGCAGTCGGACAGGGAGTCAGCCCAAGCATTTT
NA	TRBV20-1	TRBJ1-5	many	CSARDPFDVRQGNQPQHF	TGCAGTGCTAGAGATCCGTTCGACGTAAGGCAGGGCAATCAGCCCCAGCATTTT
NA	TRBV4-1	TRBJ1-2	many	CASSQGLGYGYTF	TGCGCCAGCAGCCAAGGGTTGGGCTATGGCTACACCTTC
NA	TRBV20-1	TRBJ2-5	few	CSARDSGLETQYF	TGCAGTGCTAGAGATTCGGGGCTAGAGACCCAGTACTTC
NA	TRBV6-6	TRBJ2-1	many	CASSYTGNFHNEQFF	TGTGCCAGCAGTTACACAGGGAATTTCCACAATGAGCAGTTCTTC
NA	TRBV7-2	TRBJ1-1	many	CASSLVPGNTEAFF	TGTGCCAGCAGCTTAGTGCCAGGGAACACTGAAGCTTTCTTT
TRBD1	TRBV20-1	TRBJ2-2	NA	CSARGTGGDTVELFF	TGCAGTGCTAGAGGGACAGGGGGCGACACTGTGGAGCTGTTTTTT
TRBD1	TRBV27	TRBJ2-2	many	CASSFSLQGLNTGELFF	TGTGCCAGCAGTTTCAGCCTACAGGGGTTGAACACCGGGGAGCTGTTTTTT
NA	TRBV7-8	TRBJ2-1	many	CASSSGRGTDNEQFF	TGTGCCAGCAGCTCAGGTCGCGGGACAGACAATGAGCAGTTCTTC
TRBD2	TRBV5-6	TRBJ2-7	many	CASSLVLAGRYEQYF	TGTGCCAGCAGCTTGGTACTAGCGGGACGTTACGAGCAGTACTTC
TRBD2	TRBV4-2	TRBJ2-3	few	CASSQAFSGRGTDTQYF	TGTGCCAGCAGCCAAGCATTTAGCGGGAGGGGCACAGATACGCAGTATTTT
TRBD2	TRBV6-2/TRBV6-3	TRBJ2-1	many	CASSEIAGGYNEQFF	TGTGCCAGCAGTGAGATAGCGGGAGGGTACAATGAGCAGTTCTTC
NA	TRBV11-1	TRBJ1-2	NA	CASSLGSQTLDYGYTF	TGTGCCAGCAGCTTAGGGTCTCAGACCCTTGACTATGGCTACACCTTC
NA	TRBV7-2	TRBJ1-5	many	CASSWIGGSVNQPQHF	TGTGCCAGCAGCTGGATAGGAGGGTCTGTGAATCAGCCCCAGCATTTT
TRBD2	TRBV7-3	TRBJ2-1	NA	CASSLKIAGGNNEQFF	TGTGCCAGCAGCTTAAAGATAGCGGGAGGCAACAATGAGCAGTTCTTC
TRBD1	TRBV28	TRBJ2-1	few	CASSARGTGNHEQFF	TGTGCCAGCAGTGCTCGAGGGACAGGGAACCATGAGCAATTCTTC
TRBD2	TRBV20-1	TRBJ2-3	many	CSARVPAGGPTDTQYF	TGCAGTGCTAGAGTGCCAGCGGGAGGCCCCACAGATACGCAGTATTTT
NA	TRBV7-8	TRBJ2-3	many	CASSLGGGAKDTQYF	TGTGCCAGCAGCTTAGGAGGAGGGGCCAAAGATACGCAGTATTTT
TRBD1	TRBV5-1	TRBJ1-4	many	CASSLGGQTNEKLFF	TGCGCCAGCAGCTTGGGGGGACAGACTAATGAAAAACTGTTTTTT
NA	TRBV7-2	TRBJ2-5	many	CASSLNRETQYF	TGTGCCAGCAGCTTAAATCGAGAGACCCAGTACTTC
NA	TRBV12-5	TRBJ1-6	many	CASGLGGNSPLHF	TGTGCTAGTGGTTTGGGTGGGAATTCACCCCTCCACTTT
NA	TRBV6-2/TRBV6-3	TRBJ2-4	many	CASNQGLAKNIQYF	TGTGCCAGCAACCAGGGATTAGCCAAAAACATTCAGTACTTC
NA	TRBV11-2	TRBJ1-1	many	CASSLGRLNTEAFF	TGTGCCAGCAGCTTAGGCAGGCTGAACACTGAAGCTTTCTTT
TRBD2	TRBV20-1	TRBJ2-7	many	CSARGTSGTPYEQYF	TGCAGTGCTAGAGGGACTAGCGGAACTCCCTACGAGCAGTACTTC
TRBD2	TRBV7-3	TRBJ2-7	NA	CASSRLAGSYEQYF	TGTGCCAGCAGCCGACTAGCGGGATCTTACGAGCAGTACTTC
NA	TRBV11-3	TRBJ2-2	many	CASSLGSITGELFF	TGTGCCAGCAGCTTAGGCTCGATAACCGGGGAGCTGTTTTTT
TRBD1	TRBV20-1	TRBJ1-1	many	CSARAGVGQGFSGAFF	TGCAGTGCTAGAGCCGGAGTAGGACAGGGGTTTAGTGGAGCTTTCTTT
NA	TRBV3-1	TRBJ2-7	NA	CAISLGHLSCEQYF	TGTGCCATCAGCCTGGGACACCTCTCCTGCGAGCAGTACTTC
NA	TRBV25-1	TRBJ2-7	many	CASSEIHEQYF	TGTGCCAGCAGTGAAATCCACGAGCAGTACTTC